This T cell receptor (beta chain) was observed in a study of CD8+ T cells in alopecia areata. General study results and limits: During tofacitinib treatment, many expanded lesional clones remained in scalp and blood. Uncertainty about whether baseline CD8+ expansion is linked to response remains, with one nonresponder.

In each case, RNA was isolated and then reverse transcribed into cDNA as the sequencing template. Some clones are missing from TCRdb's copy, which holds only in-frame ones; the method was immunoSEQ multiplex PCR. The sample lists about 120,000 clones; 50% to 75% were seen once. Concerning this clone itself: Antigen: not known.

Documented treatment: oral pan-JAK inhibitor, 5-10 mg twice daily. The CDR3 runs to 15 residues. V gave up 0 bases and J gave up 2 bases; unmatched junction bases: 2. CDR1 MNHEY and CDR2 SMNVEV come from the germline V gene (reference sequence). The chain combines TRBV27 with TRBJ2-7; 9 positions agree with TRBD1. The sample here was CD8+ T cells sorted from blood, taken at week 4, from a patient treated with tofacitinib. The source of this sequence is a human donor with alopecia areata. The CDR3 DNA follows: TGTGCCAGCAGTTTATCGGGACAGGGACCCTACGAGCAGTACTTC. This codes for CASSLSGQGPYEQYF.